The 3 T cell receptor beta chains presented below share a single source sample, sequenced in a study of T cell repertoires in cytomegalovirus infection. MiXCR, run by TCRdb on the reads, gives a single entry per CDR3 protein. The sample records 360,000 or so distinct CDR3 sequences, roughly a third being singletons. Antigen specificity for these receptors is unknown. Sample: cultured PBMCs, taken from culture after CMV antigen stimulation. These TCRs come from a human donor in good health (CMV status not recorded). Some clones in this sample may be carry-over from other donors' samples.

This clonotype was counted a few times. CDR3 sequence reads: CASSFWGAERPQHF. The CDR3 bases are TGTGCCAGCAGCTTTTGGGGTGCGGAAAGGCCCCAGCATTTT. This chain links TRBV7-2 with TRBJ1-5; D remains unclear. CDR3 length equals 14 residues. The germline V gene has CDR1 SGHTA and CDR2 FQGNSA. Trimming shortened V by 3 bases and J by 9 bases, and 15 bases separated the two germline ends.

V and J are TRBV20-1 and TRBJ2-7, with a tentative D call TRBD1 (5 bases). The germline gives CDR1 DFQATT, CDR2 SNEGSKA (reference sequence). V lost 4 bases and J lost 3, with 7 bases in between. The CDR3 is 11 amino acids. The CDR3 is CSAKGNYEQYF. For the CDR3, the DNA is TGCAGTGCTAAGGGGAACTACGAGCAGTACTTC.

This clonotype was observed at least ten times. The CDR3 here is CASSLVVAGGETQYF. The CDR3 DNA reads TGTGCCAGCAGCTTAGTCGTAGCGGGAGGAGAGACCCAGTACTTC. The V call is TRBV7-2, the J call TRBJ2-5; TRBD2 matches at 10 bases. Per the germline V gene, CDR1 is SGHTA and CDR2 is FQGNSA. With V trimmed by 1 base and J by 4 bases, 3 bases remained unmatched. The CDR3 loop spans 15 amino acids.